This T cell receptor (beta chain) came from a study of blood T cell repertoires in COVID-19 (dated by TCRdb to 2018 to 2020). Broadly, across the study: ImmuneRACE Cohort 3 recovered participants were defined by two consecutive negative NP/OP PCR tests, healthcare professional clearance, or symptom resolution. Samples came from the ongoing ImmuneRACE study (first 160 participants) plus 1,254 subjects from 6 global collaborators. Where available, HLA class I and class II types were taken from metadata supplied by the sample provider and were not determined by assay-based typing. Samples from collaborators originated in the United States, Italy and Spain and spanned both the acute and convalescent phases of COVID-19. Nearly every sample came with metadata listing a de-identified subject ID, COVID-19 status, age in years and sex. Subjects who had been exposed to COVID-19, were actively infected with it, or had recovered from it provided the deeply sampled blood TCRbeta repertoires that made up the dataset. The repertoires were made available in a free public database intended to serve as a resource for research on the immune response to SARS-CoV-2. The material from the prospective study consisted of cDNA or gDNA derived from T cells, B-cell-depleted T cells, or PBMCs.

V is shortened by 2 bases, J by 4 bases, and the region joining them spans 17 bases. The CDR3 runs 16 residues from the cysteine to the phenylalanine. The DNA shown is the 48-base CDR3, in frame from base 1. From a lookup of the germline V gene (reference sequence), CDR1 and CDR2 are MNHEY and SMNVEV. This clone was seen a single time. Its antigen is unknown. Base qualities were left out, and no much larger clone turns up one base away. TCRbeta CDR3 regions were amplified from genomic DNA by means of the immunoSEQ Assay, a bias-controlled multiplex PCR. In the paper's pipeline: The number of nucleated cells in each sample was estimated from the amplification of reference gene primers within the assay. To quantify the absolute abundance of each unique TCRbeta CDR3 rearrangement, sequence reads were collapsed and filtered. Productive Simpson clonality was computed per sample as the square root of Simpson's diversity index over productive rearrangements. The clones in this table, taken by TCRdb from immuneACCESS, are in-frame only. Not every clone is retained; where verified, under half of the shortfall comes from an unresolved V gene, and the cause of the rest is unknown. Clonal size and the V and J genes are those of that table, whereas D and trimming came from the DNA. Here the sample has over 110,000 clones; over 75% occur a single time. Clones ranked in the top ten supply under 4.5% of the sample.

Overall study outcomes, separate from this receptor: The quantity of clinical and demographic metadata differed by source and by participant and was supplied without curation.

Participants in the prospective study were aged about 18 to 100 years, lived in under 30 United States geographic areas, and enrolled through a virtual design. In the prospective study, participants were assigned to cohorts based on the clinical history participants reported in a screening survey and a study questionnaire. Mobile phlebotomists in the prospective study collected whole blood, serum and a nasopharyngeal or oropharyngeal swab from every participant. Prospective study participants could optionally give additional blood draws and questionnaires over an approximately 2-month period. Blood samples from the prospective study were shipped frozen or at room temperature prior to DNA extraction.

The sequenced sample was PBMCs or T cells enriched from blood (not recorded which). The TCR sequence derives from a man aged 45 to 65 in a cohort exposed to, infected with or recovered from COVID-19 (not recorded which). The sequence is built from TRBV27 and TRBJ1-2; D gene: possibly TRBD1, on 5 matching bases. DNA sequence: TGTGCCAGCAGTTTAGGGGCAGAGAGCCCTATCTATGGCTACACCTTC. Translated, this is CASSLGAESPIYGYTF.